This T cell receptor (beta chain) was recovered during a study of T cells after yellow fever vaccination. Across the whole study: It was SMART-Seq v4 Ultra Low Input that prepared the fractions with low cell numbers. Findings and caveats of the study: A weaker secondary response peaked on day 5, the primary on day 15. Reappearance after the booster was seen for most primary-vaccination clones, at 95% to 96% CD4 and about 90% CD8.

This CDR3 comprises 14 residues. V was shortened by 5 bases and J by 4 bases, with 13 bases between the two germline ends. CDR1 and CDR2 from the germline V gene are SGHTA and FQGTGA. This clonotype was counted only a few times. The antigen is not known. MiXCR, run by TCRdb on the 5' RACE reads, gives a single entry per CDR3 protein. The sample yields some 300,000 distinct CDR3 sequences, approximately 10% seen once. The starting material was CD4+ T cells sorted from PBMCs, obtained 5 days after the yellow fever booster vaccination. The gene calls are TRBV7-3 and TRBJ2-3; TRBD2 is a possible D gene (5 bases). The source is a man aged 18 to 30 who received the YFV17D yellow fever vaccine. DNA of the CDR3: TGTGCCAGCAGCGCCGATGGAGGTCCAGATACGCAGTATTTT. Translating it yields CASSADGGPDTQYF.